The present TCR beta chain was sequenced within a study of siplizumab effects on memory and regulatory T cells. Sequencing was performed with immunoSEQ multiplex PCR; in TCRdb, only in-frame clones are kept and a portion is missing. This sample carries 90,000 to 120,000 clones, around 92% of them seen once, and the ten largest clones take 0.73%. The J segment lost 7 bases and the V segment lost 4 bases, leaving 10 bases of the junction unmatched. This CDR3 is 14 amino acids long. Germline CDR1 is SGDLS and CDR2 is YYNGEE. The sequencing input was Tregs sorted from blood. The sequence came from a human donor in good health. The chain recombines TRBV9 with TRBJ2-5, with TRBD2 matching 7 bases. The CDR3 DNA is TGTGCCAGCAGCTTGGATACTTGGGAGGGGACCCAGTACTTC. This sequence encodes CASSLDTWEGTQYF. The full variable domain, its missing parts supplied by reference TRBV9 and TRBJ2-5, is DSGVTQTPKHLITATGQRVTLRCSPRSGDLSVYWYQQSLDQGLQFLIQYYNGEERAKGNILERFSAQQFPDLHSELNLSSLELGDSALYFCASSLDTWEGTQYFGPGTRLLVL.